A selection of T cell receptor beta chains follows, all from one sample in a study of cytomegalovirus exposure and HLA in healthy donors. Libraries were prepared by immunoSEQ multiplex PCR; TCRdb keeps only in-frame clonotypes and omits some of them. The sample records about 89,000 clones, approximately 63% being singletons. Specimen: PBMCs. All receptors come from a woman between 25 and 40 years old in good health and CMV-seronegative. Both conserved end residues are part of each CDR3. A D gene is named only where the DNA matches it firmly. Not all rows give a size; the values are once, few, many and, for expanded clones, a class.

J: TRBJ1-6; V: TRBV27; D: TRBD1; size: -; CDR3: CASSPRDRLNSPLHF; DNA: TGTGCCAGCAGTCCCCGGGACAGGCTTAATTCACCCCTCCACTTT
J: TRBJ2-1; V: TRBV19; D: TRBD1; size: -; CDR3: CASSRGQGGDEQFF; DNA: TGTGCCAGTAGTAGGGGACAGGGGGGGGATGAGCAGTTCTTC
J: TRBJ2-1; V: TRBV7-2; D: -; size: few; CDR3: CASSSSSASYNEQFF; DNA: TGTGCCAGCAGCTCGAGCTCTGCCTCCTACAATGAGCAGTTCTTC
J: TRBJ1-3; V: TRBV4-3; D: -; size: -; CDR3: CASSQDILTGTSGNTIYF; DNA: TGCGCCAGCAGCCAAGATATTCTCACAGGGACGTCTGGAAACACCATATATTTT
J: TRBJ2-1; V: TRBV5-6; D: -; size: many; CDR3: CASSLDGGWTYNEQFF; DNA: TGTGCCAGCAGCTTGGATGGCGGGTGGACTTACAATGAGCAGTTCTTC
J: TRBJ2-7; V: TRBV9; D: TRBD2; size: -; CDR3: CASSVAGTSALYEQYF; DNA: TGTGCCAGCAGCGTAGCCGGGACTAGCGCTCTCTACGAGCAGTACTTC
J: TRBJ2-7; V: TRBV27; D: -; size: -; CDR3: CASSLSRRGYEQYF; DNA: TGTGCCAGCAGTTTATCGCGCCGCGGATACGAGCAGTACTTC
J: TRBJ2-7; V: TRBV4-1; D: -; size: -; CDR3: CASSQDSLRGRRFGYEQYF; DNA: TGCGCCAGCAGCCAAGACTCCCTCAGAGGGCGGAGGTTTGGGTACGAGCAGTACTTC
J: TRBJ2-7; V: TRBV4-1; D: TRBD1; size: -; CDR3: CATQYALTTDRVKGYEQYF; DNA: TGCGCCACCCAATACGCCTTGACGACGGACAGGGTTAAAGGGTACGAGCAGTACTTC
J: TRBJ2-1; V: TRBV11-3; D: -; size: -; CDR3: CASSLDRVSYNEQFF; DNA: TGTGCCAGCAGCTTAGATCGGGTGTCATACAATGAGCAGTTCTTC
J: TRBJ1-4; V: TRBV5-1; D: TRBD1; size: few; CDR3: CASSSGTAATNEKLFF; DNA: TGCGCCAGCAGCTCCGGGACAGCTGCAACTAATGAAAAACTGTTTTTT
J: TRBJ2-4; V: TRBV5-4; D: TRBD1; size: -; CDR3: CASSLSRGLAKNIQYF; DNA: TGTGCCAGCAGCCTCTCCAGGGGGCTAGCCAAAAACATTCAGTACTTC
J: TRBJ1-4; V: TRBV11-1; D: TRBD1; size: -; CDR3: CASSRGQGVEKLFF; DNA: TGTGCCAGCAGCCGCGGACAGGGTGTTGAAAAACTGTTTTTT
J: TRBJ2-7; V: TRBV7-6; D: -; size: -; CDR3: CASSHGSEQYF; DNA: TGTGCCAGCAGTCATGGGAGCGAGCAGTACTTC
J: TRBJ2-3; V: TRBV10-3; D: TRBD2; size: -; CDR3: CAIRASGSTDTQYF; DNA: TGTGCCATCAGGGCTAGCGGGAGCACAGATACGCAGTATTTT
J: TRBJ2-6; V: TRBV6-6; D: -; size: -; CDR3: CASSSGLASGANVLTF; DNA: TGTGCCAGCAGTTCTGGACTGGCCTCTGGGGCCAACGTCCTGACTTTC
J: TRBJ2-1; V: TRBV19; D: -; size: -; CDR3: CASSPNRGYYNEQFF; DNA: TGTGCCAGTAGTCCAAACCGGGGGTACTACAATGAGCAGTTCTTC
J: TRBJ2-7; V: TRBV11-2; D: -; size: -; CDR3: CASSLQGPYEQYF; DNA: TGTGCCAGCAGCTTACAGGGCCCCTACGAGCAGTACTTC
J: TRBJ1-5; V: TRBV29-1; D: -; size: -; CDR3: CSVAPSSGEPQHF; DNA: TGCAGCGTTGCCCCCTCGTCCGGAGAGCCCCAGCATTTT
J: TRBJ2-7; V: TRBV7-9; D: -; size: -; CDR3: CSSSGTGNYEQYF; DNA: TGTTCCAGCAGCGGGACAGGTAACTACGAGCAGTACTTC
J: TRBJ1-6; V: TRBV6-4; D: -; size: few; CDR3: CASSDSIGLRSPLHF; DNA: TGTGCCAGCAGTGACTCCATCGGACTGCGTTCACCCCTCCACTTT
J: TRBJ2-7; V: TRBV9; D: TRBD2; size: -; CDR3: CASSVGGSGRASYEQYF; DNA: TGTGCCAGCAGCGTAGGGGGTAGCGGGAGGGCCTCCTACGAGCAGTACTTC
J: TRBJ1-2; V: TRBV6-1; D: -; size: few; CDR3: CASMKASNYGYTF; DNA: TGTGCCAGCATGAAAGCTTCTAACTATGGCTACACCTTC
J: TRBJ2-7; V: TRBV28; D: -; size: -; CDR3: CASSPGGSDEQYF; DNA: TGTGCCAGCAGTCCAGGGGGGAGTGACGAGCAGTACTTC